This TCR beta chain was sequenced in a study of regulatory T cells in long-lasting Graves disease. The time point was: newly diagnosed GD, antithyroid drugs for less than 3 months. The TCR library was made from RNA extracted from PBMCs. The table lists this clonotype with many counts. Construction of the TCR beta libraries employed iRepertoire HTBI primers in conjunction with Arm-PCR of CDR3 regions. Using its own MiXCR run on the multiplex PCR reads, TCRdb lists one record per CDR3 protein. The repertoire holds over 500,000 distinct CDR3 sequences, less than 20% seen once, with about 20% in the top ten. Deletions cut 1 base from V and 2 bases from J, with 9 bases between. Germline V gene sequence: CDR1 SGHTA, CDR2 FQGNSA. The CDR3 sequence is 14 residues long. The same specimen was also included in a second study, on T cells in Graves' hyperthyroidism and ophthalmopathy.

The chain links TRBV7-2 to TRBJ2-7; unclear D gene. The source material was peripheral blood mononuclear cells (PBMCs), sampled at new diagnosis, from a patient treated with antithyroid drugs. The sequence was collected from a woman aged 25 to 39 with Graves disease. Written as DNA, the CDR3 is TGTGCCAGCAGCTTAGGTGAGCGACCCTACGAGCAGTACTTC. Encoded protein: CASSLGERPYEQYF.